What follows are 32 T cell receptor beta chains derived from one specimen sequenced in a study of tumor-infiltrating lymphocytes in localized non-small cell lung cancer. Here immunoSEQ multiplex PCR was the method, and the copy in TCRdb shows in-frame clones only, minus some. Here the sample spans approximately 16,000 clones, approximately 49% being singletons. The source material was lung tumor tissue. All receptors derive from a human donor with non-small cell lung cancer.

The chain links TRBV11-3 to TRBJ1-6; no definite D call. Trimming removed 3 bases from V and 5 bases from J, with 11 bases in between. Germline CDR1 reads SGHNT; CDR2 reads YENEEA. The CDR3 is 15 residues long. For the CDR3, the DNA is TGTGCCAGCAGCTTCATAGCGACGGATAATTCACCCCTCCACTTT. This translates into CASSFIATDNSPLHF. Looking up the rest from reference TRBV11-3 and TRBJ1-6 gives the full variable domain: EAGVVQSPRYKIIEKKQPVAFWCNPISGHNTLYWYLQNLGQGPELLIRYENEEAVDDSQLPKDRFSAERLKGVDSTLKIQPAELGDSAVYLCASSFIATDNSPLHFGNGTRLTVT.

The V and J genes are TRBV5-1 and TRBJ2-3; 7 nucleotides line up with TRBD1. Germline-derived CDR1 and CDR2 are SGHRS and YFSETQ. The CDR3 totals 16 residues. After removal of 1 base from V and 2 bases from J, the junction contained 7 bases not matched to a gene. This CDR3 is CASSLRTGRTTDTQYF. CDR3 DNA: TGCGCCAGCAGCTTGAGGACAGGCCGCACCACAGATACGCAGTATTTT.

This clone was seen a few times. This rearrangement joins TRBV28 to TRBJ1-5; unclear D gene. This CDR3 is built from 14 residues. Per the germline V gene, CDR1 is MDHEN and CDR2 is SYDVKM. Trimming removed 11 bases at V and 1 base at J, with 15 bases between. The CDR3 coding sequence is TGTGCCCTAAACGGCCAAGGCAGCAATCAGCCCCAGCATTTT. Its protein product is CALNGQGSNQPQHF.

The CDR3 loop reads CASSSSGQGLGPPYEQYF. Here the CDR3 DNA reads TGTGCCAGCAGCTCCTCCGGACAGGGCCTAGGCCCGCCCTACGAGCAGTACTTC. The gene calls are TRBV7-3 and TRBJ2-7; 8 positions agree with TRBD1. This CDR3 has 18 residues. J was trimmed by 2 bases and V by 4 bases; bases with no gene match: 16. Germline values: CDR1 SGHTA, CDR2 FQGTGA.

The chain links TRBV28 to TRBJ1-4; 9 nucleotides match TRBD1. The CDR3 is made up of 16 amino acids. V lost 6 bases to trimming and J lost 4 bases; unmatched junction nucleotides: 9. Germline V lookup: CDR1 MDHEN, CDR2 SYDVKM. The CDR3 loop reads CASSPGQGSHNEKLFF. CDR3 DNA: TGTGCCAGCAGCCCCGGACAGGGGAGCCATAATGAAAAACTGTTTTTT.

The chain carries TRBV18 and TRBJ1-1; 8 nucleotides line up with TRBD1. The CDR3 runs 14 residues. J lost 1 base, V lost 4 bases, and 2 bases had no gene match. Germline V gene data show CDR1 as KGHSH and CDR2 as LQKENI. CDR3 residues: CASSRGTGNTEAFF. As DNA, the CDR3 is TGTGCCAGCTCACGCGGGACAGGGAACACTGAAGCTTTCTTT.

V gene TRBV7-2 combines with J gene TRBJ1-1; no firm D call. CDR3 length equals 13 residues. The germline V gene has CDR1 SGHTA and CDR2 FQGNSA. The germline V and J ends were trimmed by 6 bases and 0 bases, with 8 bases remaining between them. CDR3 residues: CASSVNLNTEAFF. The CDR3 coding sequence is TGTGCCAGCAGTGTCAATTTGAACACTGAAGCTTTCTTT.

This clone was observed a few times. The genes are TRBV6-6 and TRBJ2-7, with D tentatively TRBD2 (5 bases). CDR3 length equals 14 residues. Looked up from germline, CDR1 is MNHNY and CDR2 is SVGAGI (reference sequence). The V gene lost 6 bases and the J gene lost 3 bases, with 15 bases spanning the gap. The CDR3: CASSSRDSIYEQYF. CDR3 in DNA: TGTGCCAGCAGCTCCCGGGATTCGATCTACGAGCAGTACTTC.

This chain joins TRBV7-2 and TRBJ2-7; D may be TRBD1 (6 bases). The CDR3 sequence is 15 residues long. Germline V gene sequence: CDR1 SGHTA, CDR2 FQGNSA. V gave up 5 bases and J gave up 1 base, with 15 bases separating them. CDR3 DNA: TGTGCCAGCAGCCAAGAGACAGGACCTTCCTACGAGCAGTACTTC. This codes for CASSQETGPSYEQYF.

This clone turned up a few times. The chain employs TRBV28 and TRBJ1-2; 9 nucleotides align to TRBD1. V dropped 6 bases and J dropped 2; count of bases not matched to a gene: 1. Per the germline V gene, CDR1 is MDHEN and CDR2 is SYDVKM. The CDR3 consists of 13 residues. The CDR3 protein is CASRGTGNYGYTF. In DNA form, the CDR3 reads TGTGCCAGCAGGGGGACAGGGAACTATGGCTACACCTTC.

This clone was seen only a few times. V usage is TRBV5-1 and J usage is TRBJ1-1; 10 bases align to TRBD1. Unmatched junction bases numbered 7, after V lost 3 bases and J lost 5 bases. Per the germline V gene, CDR1 is SGHRS and CDR2 is YFSETQ. The CDR3 runs to 15 residues. DNA of the CDR3: TGCGCCAGCAGCTGGGACCGGGACAGGGGAACTGAAGCTTTCTTT. It yields the protein CASSWDRDRGTEAFF.

This clone was counted once. V gene TRBV7-8 combines with J gene TRBJ1-3; tentative D call: TRBD1 (6 bases). The CDR3 has 16 residues. Germline loops: CDR1 SGHVS, CDR2 FQNEAQ. V lost 5 bases, J lost 0 bases, and 14 bases lay in between. The CDR3 here is CASSKASRGSGNTIYF. The CDR3 bases are TGTGCCAGCAGCAAAGCCAGCAGGGGCTCTGGAAACACCATATATTTT.

Only a few counts were recorded for this clone. The rearrangement uses TRBV19 and TRBJ2-7; D possibly corresponds to TRBD2 (7 bases). The CDR3 covers 14 residues. Trimming removed 4 bases from V and 3 bases from J, with 13 bases in between. The germline CDR1 and CDR2 sequences are LNHDA and SQIVND (reference sequence). Written as DNA, the CDR3 is TGTGCCAGTAGTACCCTCGGGGGGCTCTACGAGCAGTACTTC. It codes for CASSTLGGLYEQYF.

This clone occurred a few times. The chain couples TRBV5-1 to TRBJ2-5; the match to TRBD1 covers 7 bases. Germline V lookup: CDR1 SGHRS, CDR2 YFSETQ. This CDR3 is 14 amino acids long. V lost 4 bases, J lost 1 base, and 4 bases stayed unmatched. The CDR3 loop reads CASSLRDSQETQYF. Written as DNA, the CDR3 is TGCGCCAGCAGCCTCCGGGACAGCCAAGAGACCCAGTACTTC.

The chain couples TRBV7-9 to TRBJ1-1; D perhaps matches TRBD1 (5 bases). The CDR3 is 13 amino acids. Trimming removed 0 bases at V and 10 bases at J, with 12 bases between. Per the germline V gene, CDR1 is SEHNR and CDR2 is FQNEAQ (reference sequence). This CDR3 reads CASSLAHWGGAFF. DNA of the CDR3: TGTGCCAGCAGCTTAGCGCATTGGGGGGGAGCTTTCTTT.

V is TRBV5-1 and J is TRBJ2-7, with 9 bases identical to TRBD2. The CDR3 covers 15 residues. Looked up from germline, CDR1 is SGHRS and CDR2 is YFSETQ. The J segment lost 4 bases and the V segment lost 3 bases, leaving 8 bases of the junction unmatched. The CDR3 nucleotides are TGCGCCAGCAGCTCCGGGACAGCGGGGGGTTACGAGCAGTACTTC. Translated: CASSSGTAGGYEQYF.

This clone was counted between two and nine times. DNA for the CDR3: TGTGCCAGCAGCCTTGCAGAGGCATCCTCCTACGAGCAGTACTTC. Translating it yields CASSLAEASSYEQYF. V is TRBV6-1 and J is TRBJ2-7; D unclear. This CDR3 has 15 amino acids. Trimming shortened V by 6 bases and J by 0 bases, and 15 bases separated the two germline ends. From germline, CDR1 is MNHNS and CDR2 SASEGT.

The V call is TRBV7-2, the J call TRBJ2-3, with 14 bases lining up with TRBD2. There are 15 residues in the CDR3. CDR1 is SGHTA and CDR2 is FQGNSA in the germline V gene. Trimming removed 5 bases from V and 4 bases from J; junction bases left unmatched: 2. The CDR3 reads CASSTGLAGADTQYF. CDR3 DNA: TGTGCCAGCAGCACGGGACTAGCGGGGGCAGATACGCAGTATTTT.

This clone was picked up a small number of times. This chain uses TRBV28 with TRBJ2-7; perhaps TRBD2 as D (6 bases). Per the germline V gene, CDR1 is MDHEN and CDR2 is SYDVKM. V lost 2 bases to trimming and J lost 4 bases, with 12 bases between them. This CDR3 contains 14 residues. The DNA of the CDR3 is TGTGCCAGCAGTTTAGCGGGACTGAATTACGAGCAGTACTTC. As protein: CASSLAGLNYEQYF.

The chain combines TRBV7-6 with TRBJ2-1; D unclear. CDR1 and CDR2 (germline): SGHVS, FNYEAQ. This CDR3 is 13 amino acids long. V lost 4 bases, J lost 3 bases, and 7 bases lay in between. This CDR3 reads CASSSLNYNEQFF. Written as DNA, the CDR3 is TGTGCCAGCAGCTCTCTCAACTACAATGAGCAGTTCTTC.

The rearrangement links TRBV15 to TRBJ1-5; 7 bases are shared with TRBD1. CDR1 LNHNV and CDR2 YYDKDF come from the germline V gene (reference sequence). CDR3 length equals 17 residues. V lost 5 bases and J lost 1; bases outside the gene matches: 11. In DNA form, the CDR3 reads TGTGCCACCAGCGGGCGACGGACAGGAGCAAGCAATCAGCCCCAGCATTTT. Protein: CATSGRRTGASNQPQHF.

The V call is TRBV7-3, the J call TRBJ2-5, with unresolved D. The V and J ends lost 2 bases and 1 base respectively, with 11 bases between them. This CDR3 is 15 amino acids long. CDR1 is SGHTA, CDR2 FQGTGA, per germline. In DNA form, the CDR3 reads TGTGCCAGCAGCTTAGGTCGGGTAGCCCAAGAGACCCAGTACTTC. It specifies CASSLGRVAQETQYF.

The chain recombines TRBV5-1 with TRBJ2-7, with D tentatively TRBD1 or TRBD2 (5 bases each). Trimming pared 6 bases from V and 0 bases from J, leaving 16 bases between. CDR3 length: 15 residues. Looked up from germline, CDR1 is SGHRS and CDR2 is YFSETQ. The CDR3: CASNLRDAGSYEQYF. The CDR3 coding sequence is TGCGCCAGCAATCTAAGGGACGCCGGCTCCTACGAGCAGTACTTC. Variable domain in full (rest from reference TRBV5-1 and TRBJ2-7): KAGVTQTPRYLIKTRGQQVTLSCSPISGHRSVSWYQQTPGQGLQFLFEYFSETQRNKGNFPGRFSGRQFSNSRSEMNVSTLELGDSALYLCASNLRDAGSYEQYFGPGTRLTVT.

This clone was found many times. The chain recombines TRBV6-1 with TRBJ2-1; a weak D match, TRBD1 (6 bases). In germline, CDR1 is MNHNS, CDR2 SASEGT. The CDR3 spans 15 residues. V shed 1 base and J shed 7 bases, with 14 bases lying between them. The CDR3 DNA follows: TGTGCCAGCAGTGAAGGGGGGACACCTCGGAATGAGCAGTTCTTC. This sequence encodes CASSEGGTPRNEQFF.

In this sample, this clone turned up once. J is TRBJ1-4 and V is TRBV28; perhaps TRBD1 as D (6 bases). The V gene's germline CDR1 is MDHEN and CDR2 SYDVKM. The V end lost 3 bases, the J end lost 8 bases, and 19 bases lay between the germline ends. The CDR3 sequence is 16 residues long. This CDR3 reads CASSLSGGGRGEKLFF. The CDR3 DNA sequence: TGTGCCAGCAGTTTGAGCGGTGGAGGGAGGGGGGAAAAACTGTTTTTT. Combining the CDR3 with reference TRBV28 and TRBJ1-4 gives the whole variable domain DVKVTQSSRYLVKRTGEKVFLECVQDMDHENMFWYRQDPGLGLRLIYFSYDVKMKEKGDIPEGYSVSREKKERFSLILESASTNQTSMYLCASSLSGGGRGEKLFFGSGTQLSVL.

The rearrangement links TRBV7-8 to TRBJ1-4; D is unclear. Deletions cut 0 bases from V and 8 bases from J, with 13 bases between. CDR3 length: 15 amino acids. Germline assignment: CDR1 SGHVS and CDR2 FQNEAQ. The CDR3 loop is CASSLALGFWEKLFF. CDR3 nucleotides: TGTGCCAGCAGCTTAGCGCTAGGGTTTTGGGAAAAACTGTTTTTT. Variable domain in full (rest from reference TRBV7-8 and TRBJ1-4): GAGVSQSPRYKVAKRGQDVALRCDPISGHVSLFWYQQALGQGPEFLTYFQNEAQLDKSGLPSDRFFAERPEGSVSTLKIQRTQQEDSAVYLCASSLALGFWEKLFFGSGTQLSVL.

The sample holds a few counts of this clone. The chain has TRBV14 and TRBJ2-1; 13 nucleotides align to TRBD2. This CDR3 comprises 16 residues. Per the germline V gene, CDR1 is SGHDN and CDR2 is FVKESK. The junction had 6 bases not matched to a gene; V was cut back by 3 bases and J by 7 bases. DNA of the CDR3: TGTGCCAGCAGCCATCCACTAGCGGGGGGGCTGAATGAGCAGTTCTTC. This codes for CASSHPLAGGLNEQFF.

This chain uses TRBV5-6 with TRBJ1-3, with D hard to call. Germline values: CDR1 SGHDT, CDR2 YYEEEE. This CDR3 is 13 amino acids long. The V gene lost 5 bases and the J gene lost 7 bases, with 13 bases spanning the gap. The CDR3 region is CASSLGSTNTIYF. In DNA, the CDR3 is TGTGCCAGCAGTTTAGGGAGTACTAACACCATATATTTT. Looking up the rest from reference TRBV5-6 and TRBJ1-3 gives the full variable domain: DAGVTQSPTHLIKTRGQQVTLRCSPKSGHDTVSWYQQALGQGPQFIFQYYEEEERQRGNFPDRFSGHQFPNYSSELNVNALLLGDSALYLCASSLGSTNTIYFGEGSWLTVV.

This chain uses TRBV11-2 with TRBJ2-7, with D perhaps being TRBD1 or TRBD2 (5 bases each). Germline V gives CDR1 SGHAT, CDR2 FQNNGV. V was shortened by 4 bases and J by 5 bases, with 24 bases between the two germline ends. The CDR3 has 17 residues. The CDR3 coding sequence is TGTGCCAGCAGCTCCCGAGGGGCCGGGCTCAGGTCCCACGAGCAGTACTTC. As protein: CASSSRGAGLRSHEQYF.

The chain recombines TRBV19 with TRBJ2-5; D is unresolved. The CDR3 is 12 amino acids. Between the trimmed V and J ends, which lost 3 bases and 0 bases, there was a span of 2 bases. Germline V CDR1 and CDR2: LNHDA, SQIVND (reference sequence). The CDR3 spells CASSMYQETQYF. The DNA of the CDR3 is TGTGCCAGTAGTATGTACCAAGAGACCCAGTACTTC.

This clone was recorded a few times. The chain is built from TRBV7-2 and TRBJ1-5; unclear D gene. The CDR3 has 13 amino acids. V was cut by 3 bases and J by 6 bases, with 9 bases left in between. CDR1 and CDR2 (germline): SGHTA, FQGNSA. CDR3 region: CASSFEGGQPQHF. The CDR3 DNA follows: TGTGCCAGCAGCTTCGAGGGCGGTCAGCCCCAGCATTTT. The full variable domain, completed using reference TRBV7-2 and TRBJ1-5, is GAGVSQSPSNKVTEKGKDVELRCDPISGHTALYWYRQSLGQGLEFLIYFQGNSAPDKSGLPSDRFSAERTGGSVSTLTIQRTQQEDSAVYLCASSFEGGQPQHFGDGTRLSIL.

The V and J genes are TRBV9 and TRBJ2-1; D may match TRBD1 or TRBD2 (5 bases each). V lost 3 bases and J lost 4, with 14 bases in between. There are 15 residues in the CDR3. Per the germline V gene, CDR1 is SGDLS and CDR2 is YYNGEE. CDR3 coding DNA: TGTGCCAGCAGCGCGGGACCGCCGAGTTACAATGAGCAGTTCTTC. It specifies CASSAGPPSYNEQFF. Complete variable domain (other parts from reference TRBV9 and TRBJ2-1): DSGVTQTPKHLITATGQRVTLRCSPRSGDLSVYWYQQSLDQGLQFLIQYYNGEERAKGNILERFSAQQFPDLHSELNLSSLELGDSALYFCASSAGPPSYNEQFFGPGTRLTVL.